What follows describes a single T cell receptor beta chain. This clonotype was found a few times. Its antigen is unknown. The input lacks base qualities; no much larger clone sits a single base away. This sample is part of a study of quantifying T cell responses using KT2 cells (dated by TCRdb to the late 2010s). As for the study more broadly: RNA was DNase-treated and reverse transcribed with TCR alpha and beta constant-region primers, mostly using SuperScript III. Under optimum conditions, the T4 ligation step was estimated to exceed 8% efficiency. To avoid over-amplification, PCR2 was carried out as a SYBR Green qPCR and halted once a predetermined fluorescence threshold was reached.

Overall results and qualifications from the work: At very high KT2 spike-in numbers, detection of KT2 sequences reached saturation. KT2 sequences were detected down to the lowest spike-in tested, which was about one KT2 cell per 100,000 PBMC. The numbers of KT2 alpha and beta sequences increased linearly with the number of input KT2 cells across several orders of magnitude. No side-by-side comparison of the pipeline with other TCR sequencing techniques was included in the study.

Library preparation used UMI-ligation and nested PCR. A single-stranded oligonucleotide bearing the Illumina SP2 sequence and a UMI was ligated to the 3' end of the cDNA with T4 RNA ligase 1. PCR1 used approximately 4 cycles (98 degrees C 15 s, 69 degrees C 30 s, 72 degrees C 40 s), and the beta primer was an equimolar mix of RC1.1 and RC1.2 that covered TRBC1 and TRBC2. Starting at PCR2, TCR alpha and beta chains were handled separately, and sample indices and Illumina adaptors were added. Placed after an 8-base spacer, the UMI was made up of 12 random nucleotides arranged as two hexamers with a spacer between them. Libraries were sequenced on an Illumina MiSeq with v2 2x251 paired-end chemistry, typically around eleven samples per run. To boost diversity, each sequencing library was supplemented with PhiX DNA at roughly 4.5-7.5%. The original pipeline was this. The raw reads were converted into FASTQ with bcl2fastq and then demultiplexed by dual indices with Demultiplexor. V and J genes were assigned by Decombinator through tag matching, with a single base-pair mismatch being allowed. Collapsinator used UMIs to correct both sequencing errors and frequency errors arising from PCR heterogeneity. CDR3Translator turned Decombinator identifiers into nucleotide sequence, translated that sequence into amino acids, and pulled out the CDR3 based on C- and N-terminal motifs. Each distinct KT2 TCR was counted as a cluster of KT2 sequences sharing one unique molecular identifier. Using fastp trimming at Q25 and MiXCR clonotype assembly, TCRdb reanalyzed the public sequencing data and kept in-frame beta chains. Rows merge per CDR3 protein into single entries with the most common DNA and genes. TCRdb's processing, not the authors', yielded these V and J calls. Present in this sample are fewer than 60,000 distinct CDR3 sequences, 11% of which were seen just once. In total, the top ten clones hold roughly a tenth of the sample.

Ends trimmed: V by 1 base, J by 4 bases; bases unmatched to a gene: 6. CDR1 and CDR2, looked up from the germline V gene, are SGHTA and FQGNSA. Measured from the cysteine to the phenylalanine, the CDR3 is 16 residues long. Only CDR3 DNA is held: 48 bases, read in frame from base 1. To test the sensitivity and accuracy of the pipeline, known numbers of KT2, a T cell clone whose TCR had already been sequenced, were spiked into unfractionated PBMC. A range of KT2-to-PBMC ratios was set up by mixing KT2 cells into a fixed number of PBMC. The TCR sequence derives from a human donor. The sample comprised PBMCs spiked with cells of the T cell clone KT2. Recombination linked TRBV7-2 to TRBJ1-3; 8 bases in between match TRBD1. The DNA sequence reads TGTGCCAGCAGCTTAGACCAGACAGGGGCCGGAAACACCATATATTTT. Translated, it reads CASSLDQTGAGNTIYF.